Listed below are T cell receptor beta chains from one sample, sequenced in a study of T cell responses to AZD1222 COVID-19 vaccine. The data were produced by immunoSEQ multiplex PCR, yet TCRdb's version contains in-frame clones alone and is incomplete. The table lists about 160,000 clones, roughly 90% of them singletons, with 4.3% in the top ten. Sequenced material: peripheral blood, taken 28 days after the second AZD1222 dose. The receptors were gathered from an adult who received the AZD1222 COVID-19 vaccine. Each CDR3 is given with its conserved first and last residue.

>TRBJ1-1|TRBV12-5
CASGYITGSDTEAFF
>TRBJ1-1|TRBV4-1
CASSQDEGWDEAFF
>TRBJ1-5|TRBV5-6
CASSRQGGGPNQPQHF
>TRBJ1-3|TRBV6-5
CAVRDSHSGNTIYF
>TRBJ1-1|TRBV28
CASSTGGNTEAFF
>TRBJ1-1|TRBV24-1
CATSEEGPGTEAFF
>TRBJ2-6|TRBV18
CASSPWGGGSGANVLTF
>TRBJ1-5|TRBV7-3
CASSGTSGTPQHF
>TRBJ1-1|TRBV19
CASSIGAGRENTEAFF
>TRBJ1-2|TRBV12-3/TRBV12-4
CATGGDLADGYTF
>TRBJ2-6|TRBV7-2
CASRPQPSGANVLTF
>TRBJ2-7|TRBV3-1/TRBV3-2
CASSQGVTYEQYF
>TRBJ1-1|TRBV7-6
CASSSLGTEAFF
>TRBJ1-3|TRBV11-2
CASSSTGNTIYF
>TRBJ1-2|TRBV4-3
CASSQDRWGAGGYTF
>TRBJ2-1|TRBV7-9
CASSLPGQGVNEQFF
>TRBJ1-5|TRBV3-1/TRBV3-2
CASSPLGQPQHF
>TRBJ2-7|TRBV10-3
CAISASTASYEQYF
>TRBJ1-5|TRBV18
CASSPPNAGQGLGQPQHF
>TRBJ2-5|TRBV29-1
CSVEGWSRGPKTQETQYF
>TRBJ1-2|TRBV5-4
CASSKPRDYGYTF
>TRBJ1-4|TRBV7-9
CASSFSQGGLFFNEKLFF
>TRBJ1-6|TRBV6-4
CASAGSTNSPLHF